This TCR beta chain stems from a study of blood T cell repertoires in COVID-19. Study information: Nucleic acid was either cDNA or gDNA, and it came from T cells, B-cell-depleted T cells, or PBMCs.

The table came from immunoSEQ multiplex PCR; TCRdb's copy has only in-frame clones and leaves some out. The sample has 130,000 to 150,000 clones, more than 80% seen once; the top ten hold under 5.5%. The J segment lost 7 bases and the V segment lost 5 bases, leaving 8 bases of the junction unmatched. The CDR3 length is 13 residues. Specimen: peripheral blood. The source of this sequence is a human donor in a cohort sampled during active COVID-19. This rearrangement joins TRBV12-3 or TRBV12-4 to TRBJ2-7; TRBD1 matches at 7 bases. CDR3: CASSKDRPLEQYF. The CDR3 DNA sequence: TGTGCCAGCAGTAAGGACAGGCCTTTAGAGCAGTACTTC.